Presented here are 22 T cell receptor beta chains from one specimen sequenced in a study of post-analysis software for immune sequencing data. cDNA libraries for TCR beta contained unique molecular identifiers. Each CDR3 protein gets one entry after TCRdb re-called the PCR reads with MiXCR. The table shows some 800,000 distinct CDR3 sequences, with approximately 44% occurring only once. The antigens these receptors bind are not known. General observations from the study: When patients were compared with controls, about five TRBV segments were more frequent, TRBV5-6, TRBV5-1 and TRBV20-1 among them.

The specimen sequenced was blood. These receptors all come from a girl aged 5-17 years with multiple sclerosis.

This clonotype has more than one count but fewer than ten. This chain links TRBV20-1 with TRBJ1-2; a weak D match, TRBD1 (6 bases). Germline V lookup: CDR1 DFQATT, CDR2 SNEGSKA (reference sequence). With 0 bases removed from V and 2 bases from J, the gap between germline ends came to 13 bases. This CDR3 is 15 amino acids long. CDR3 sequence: CSARDPYRANYGYTF. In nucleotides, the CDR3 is TGCAGTGCTAGAGACCCGTACAGGGCGAACTATGGCTACACCTTC.

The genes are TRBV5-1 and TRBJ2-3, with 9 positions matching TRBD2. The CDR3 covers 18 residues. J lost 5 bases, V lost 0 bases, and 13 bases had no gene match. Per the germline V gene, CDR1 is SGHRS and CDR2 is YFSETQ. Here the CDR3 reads CASSLAFSGRSWGDTQYF. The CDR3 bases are TGCGCCAGCAGCTTGGCCTTTAGCGGGAGATCCTGGGGAGATACGCAGTATTTT.

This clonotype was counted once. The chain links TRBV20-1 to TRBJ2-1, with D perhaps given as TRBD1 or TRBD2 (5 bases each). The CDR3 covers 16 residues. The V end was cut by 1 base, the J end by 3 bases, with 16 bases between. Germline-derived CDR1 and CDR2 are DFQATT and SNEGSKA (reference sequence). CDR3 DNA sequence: TGCAGTGCTAGAGTCCCCGGGACCACACTCTACAATGAGCAGTTCTTC. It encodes CSARVPGTTLYNEQFF.

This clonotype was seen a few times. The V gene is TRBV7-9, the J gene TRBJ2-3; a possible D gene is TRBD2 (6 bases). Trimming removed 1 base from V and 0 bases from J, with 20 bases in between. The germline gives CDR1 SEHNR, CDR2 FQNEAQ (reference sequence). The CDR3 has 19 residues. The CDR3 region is CASSLEGLYAGTSTDTQYF. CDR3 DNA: TGTGCCAGCAGCTTAGAGGGTCTGTATGCGGGAACGAGCACAGATACGCAGTATTTT.

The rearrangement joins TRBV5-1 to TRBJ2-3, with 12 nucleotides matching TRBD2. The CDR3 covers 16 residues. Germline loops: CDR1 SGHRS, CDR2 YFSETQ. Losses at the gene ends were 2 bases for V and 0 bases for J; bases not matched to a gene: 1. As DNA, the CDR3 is TGCGCCAGCAGCTTTCTAGCGGGAGGGAGCACAGATACGCAGTATTTT. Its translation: CASSFLAGGSTDTQYF.

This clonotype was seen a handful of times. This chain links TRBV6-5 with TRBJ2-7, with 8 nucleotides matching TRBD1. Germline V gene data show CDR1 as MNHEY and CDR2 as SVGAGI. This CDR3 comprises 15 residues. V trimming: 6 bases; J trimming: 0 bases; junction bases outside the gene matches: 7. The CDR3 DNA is TGTGCCAGCAGCCGCCCGGGACAGGCCTCCTACGAGCAGTACTTC. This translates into CASSRPGQASYEQYF.

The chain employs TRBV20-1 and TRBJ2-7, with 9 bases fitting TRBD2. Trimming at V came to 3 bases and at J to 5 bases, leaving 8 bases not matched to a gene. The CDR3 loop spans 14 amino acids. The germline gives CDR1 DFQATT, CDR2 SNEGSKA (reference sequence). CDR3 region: CSARGLAVSHEQYF. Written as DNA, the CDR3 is TGCAGTGCTAGGGGACTAGCAGTTAGCCACGAGCAGTACTTC.

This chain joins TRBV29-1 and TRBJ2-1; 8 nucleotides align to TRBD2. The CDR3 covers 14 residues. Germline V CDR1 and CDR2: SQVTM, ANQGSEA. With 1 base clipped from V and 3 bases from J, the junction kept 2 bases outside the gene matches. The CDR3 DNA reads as TGCAGCGTTGAAGGACTAGCGAGCTACAATGAGCAGTTCTTC. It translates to CSVEGLASYNEQFF.

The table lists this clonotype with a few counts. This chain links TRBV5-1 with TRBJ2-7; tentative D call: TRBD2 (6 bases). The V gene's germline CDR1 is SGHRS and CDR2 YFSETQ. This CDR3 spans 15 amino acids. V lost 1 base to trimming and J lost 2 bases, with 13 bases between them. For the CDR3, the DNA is TGCGCCAGCAGCTTGACGGCGGAGGGGACCTACGAGCAGTACTTC. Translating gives CASSLTAEGTYEQYF.

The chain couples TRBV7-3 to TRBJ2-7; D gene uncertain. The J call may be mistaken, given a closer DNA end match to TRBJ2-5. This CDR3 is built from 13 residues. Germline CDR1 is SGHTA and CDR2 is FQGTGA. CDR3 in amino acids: CASSLSSTETQYF. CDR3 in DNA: TGTGCCAGCAGCTTAAGCTCCACAGAGACCCAGTACTTC.

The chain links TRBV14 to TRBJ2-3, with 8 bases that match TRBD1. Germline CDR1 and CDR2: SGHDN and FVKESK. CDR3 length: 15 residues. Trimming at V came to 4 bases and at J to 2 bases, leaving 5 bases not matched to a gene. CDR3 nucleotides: TGTGCCAGCAGCCTGACAGGGGTGGCCACAGATACGCAGTATTTT. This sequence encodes CASSLTGVATDTQYF.

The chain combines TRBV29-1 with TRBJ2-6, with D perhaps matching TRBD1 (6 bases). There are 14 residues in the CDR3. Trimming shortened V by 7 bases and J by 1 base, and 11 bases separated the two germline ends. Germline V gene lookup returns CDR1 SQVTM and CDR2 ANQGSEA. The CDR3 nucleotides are TGCAGCGCGGACAGACTATCTGGGGCCAACGTCCTGACTTTC. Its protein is CSADRLSGANVLTF.

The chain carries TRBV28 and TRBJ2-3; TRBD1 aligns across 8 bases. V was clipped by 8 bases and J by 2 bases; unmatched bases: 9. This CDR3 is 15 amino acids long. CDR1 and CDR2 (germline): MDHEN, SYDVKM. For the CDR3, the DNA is TGTGCCAGCCCTCCGGGGACAGGCAACACAGATACGCAGTATTTT. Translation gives CASPPGTGNTDTQYF.

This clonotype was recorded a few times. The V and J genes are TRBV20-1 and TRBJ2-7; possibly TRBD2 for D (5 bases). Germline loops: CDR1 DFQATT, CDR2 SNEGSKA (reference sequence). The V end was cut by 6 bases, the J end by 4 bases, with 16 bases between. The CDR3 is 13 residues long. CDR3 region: CSAPREGYYEQYF. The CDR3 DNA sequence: TGCAGTGCCCCCCGAGAGGGTTATTACGAGCAGTACTTC.

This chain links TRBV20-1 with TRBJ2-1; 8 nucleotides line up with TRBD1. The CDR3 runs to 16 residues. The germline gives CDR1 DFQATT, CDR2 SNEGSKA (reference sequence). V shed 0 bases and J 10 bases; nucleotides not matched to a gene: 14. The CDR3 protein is CSARDPLRTGLEEQFF. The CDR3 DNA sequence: TGCAGTGCTAGAGACCCGCTACGGACAGGGTTAGAGGAGCAGTTCTTC.

The DNA for the CDR3 is TGCAGTGCTAGATCTCCTGAAGCGGGAGTAGGTCGAGATACGCAGTATTTT. Its protein is CSARSPEAGVGRDTQYF. V and J are TRBV20-1 and TRBJ2-3; 8 bases are shared with TRBD2. The germline V gene encodes CDR1 DFQATT and CDR2 SNEGSKA (reference sequence). The CDR3 loop spans 17 amino acids. V shed 2 bases, J shed 5 bases, and the junction held 15 bases outside the gene matches.

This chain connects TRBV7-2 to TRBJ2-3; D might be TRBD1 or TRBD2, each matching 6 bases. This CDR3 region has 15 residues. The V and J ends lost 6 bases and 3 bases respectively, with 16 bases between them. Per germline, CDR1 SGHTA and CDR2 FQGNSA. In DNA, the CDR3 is TGTGCCAGCAGTACCGGGGGCTGGTATACAGATACGCAGTATTTT. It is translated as CASSTGGWYTDTQYF.

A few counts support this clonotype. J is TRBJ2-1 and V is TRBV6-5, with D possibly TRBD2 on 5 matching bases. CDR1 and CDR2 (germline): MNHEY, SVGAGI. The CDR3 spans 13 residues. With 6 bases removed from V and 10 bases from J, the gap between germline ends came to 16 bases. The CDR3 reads CASSLLGDVEQFF. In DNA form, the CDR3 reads TGTGCCAGCAGCCTACTCGGGGATGTGGAGCAGTTCTTC.

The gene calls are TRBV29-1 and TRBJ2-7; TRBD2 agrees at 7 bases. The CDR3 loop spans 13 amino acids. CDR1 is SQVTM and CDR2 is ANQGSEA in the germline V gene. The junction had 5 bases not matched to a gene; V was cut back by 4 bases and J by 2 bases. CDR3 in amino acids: CSVVGGKTYEQYF. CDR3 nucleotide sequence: TGCAGCGTTGTCGGGGGGAAGACCTACGAGCAGTACTTC.

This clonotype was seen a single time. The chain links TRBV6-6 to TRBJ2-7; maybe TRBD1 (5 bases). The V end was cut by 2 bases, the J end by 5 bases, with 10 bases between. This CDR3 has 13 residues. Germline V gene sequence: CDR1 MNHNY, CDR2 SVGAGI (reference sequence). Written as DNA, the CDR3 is TGTGCCAGCAGTTACGTTGGGGCCCACGAGCAGTACTTC. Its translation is CASSYVGAHEQYF.

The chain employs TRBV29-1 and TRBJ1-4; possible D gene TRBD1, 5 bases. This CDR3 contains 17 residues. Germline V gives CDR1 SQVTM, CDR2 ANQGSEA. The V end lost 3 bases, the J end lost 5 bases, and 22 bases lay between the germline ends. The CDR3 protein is CSVEKWDHREGNEKLFF. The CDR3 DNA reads TGCAGCGTTGAGAAGTGGGACCATAGGGAGGGCAATGAAAAACTGTTTTTT.

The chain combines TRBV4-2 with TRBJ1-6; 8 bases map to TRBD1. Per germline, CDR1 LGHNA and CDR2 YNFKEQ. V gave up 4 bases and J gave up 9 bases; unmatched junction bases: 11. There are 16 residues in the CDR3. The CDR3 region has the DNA TGTGCCAGCAGCCCGACCCAGGGGGCGCGAAGTTCACCCCTCCACTTT. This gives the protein CASSPTQGARSSPLHF.